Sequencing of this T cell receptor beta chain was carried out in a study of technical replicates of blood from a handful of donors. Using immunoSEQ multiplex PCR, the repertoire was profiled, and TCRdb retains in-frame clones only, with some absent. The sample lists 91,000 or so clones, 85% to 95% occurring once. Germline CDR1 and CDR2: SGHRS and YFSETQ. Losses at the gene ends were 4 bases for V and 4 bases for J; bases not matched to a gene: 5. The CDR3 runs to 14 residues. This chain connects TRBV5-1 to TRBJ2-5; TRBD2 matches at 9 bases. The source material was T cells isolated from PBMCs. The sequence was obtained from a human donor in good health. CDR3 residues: CASSTIAGAETQYF. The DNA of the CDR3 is TGCGCCAGCAGCACTATAGCGGGAGCAGAGACCCAGTACTTC.